This T cell receptor beta chain was sequenced in a study of blood T cell repertoires in COVID-19. Study-level information: Donors in the United States, Italy and Spain gave samples during acute or convalescent COVID-19. PBMCs, B-cell-depleted T cells, or T cells were the source of the cDNA or gDNA that made up the material.

Original processing methods: Reference gene primer amplification gave estimated nucleated cell counts. Using immunoSEQ multiplex PCR, the repertoire was profiled, and TCRdb retains in-frame clones only, with some absent. The D gene and trimming were derived from the DNA, and the V and J assignments and clone size from that table. The profile shows 200,000 or so clones, over 75% of them singletons. The CDR3 is 19 amino acids. The ends lost 0 bases at V and 0 bases at J; junction bases unmatched: 12. Germline V gene sequence: CDR1 MNHEY, CDR2 SVGEGT. The clonotype originates from a human donor with active or convalescent COVID-19. The donor label of this sample is uncertain. J is TRBJ2-3 and V is TRBV6-2 or TRBV6-3, with TRBD2 identical over 7 bases. The sequencing sample was made of peripheral blood. The CDR3 loop is CASSYSGLAAFPSTDTQYF. The DNA for the CDR3 is TGTGCCAGCAGTTACTCTGGGCTAGCGGCGTTTCCTAGCACAGATACGCAGTATTTT.